This T cell receptor (beta chain) was found in a study of blood T cell repertoires in COVID-19. CDR1 and CDR2 from the germline V gene are MNHNY and SVGAGI (reference sequence). This CDR3 contains 13 residues. Trimming took 10 bases from V and 2 from J; bases not matched to a gene: 4. Assay used: immunoSEQ multiplex PCR; TCRdb lists only in-frame clones, some missing. The sample contains around 300,000 clones, 65% to 90% of which appear only once. J is TRBJ1-3 and V is TRBV6-6; the match to TRBD1 covers 8 bases. The sequence derives from a human donor in a cohort sampled during active COVID-19. What was sequenced was peripheral blood. The CDR3: CATQGATGNTIYF. Here the CDR3 DNA reads TGTGCCACCCAGGGGGCTACTGGAAACACCATATATTTT.